The 26 T cell receptor beta chains in this list originate from one sample, sequenced in a study of beta chain features in type 1 diabetes. General study points: TCRB CDR3 length was moderately but significantly reduced in all four CD4+ subsets of Type 1 diabetes patients.

The whole isolated RNA underwent reverse transcription, so sequencing captured expressed TCRB transcripts. Using immunoSEQ multiplex PCR, the repertoire was profiled, and TCRdb retains in-frame clones only, with some absent. The table lists 250,000 to 300,000 clones, approximately 25% of them singletons, with about 0.012% in the top ten. These TCRs are of unknown antigen specificity. Material: naive CD4+ T cells from blood. These receptors were collected from a woman aged 30 to 39 with type 1 diabetes.

V gene TRBV28 combines with J gene TRBJ2-1, with 10 bases fitting TRBD1. The CDR3 runs to 15 residues. CDR1 is MDHEN, CDR2 SYDVKM, per germline. The V gene end was trimmed by 10 bases and the J gene end by 12 bases; junction bases not matched to a gene: 18. The CDR3 protein is CAINSRGQGNGGQFF. The CDR3 DNA reads as TGTGCCATAAACTCTCGGGGACAGGGGAACGGAGGGCAGTTCTTC.

The J gene is TRBJ2-6, the V gene TRBV5-1; maybe TRBD1 (6 bases). Germline CDR1 is SGHRS and CDR2 is YFSETQ. Trimming took 4 bases from V and 1 from J, leaving 9 bases between them. The CDR3 spans 15 residues. For the CDR3, the DNA is TGCGCCAGCAGCCAAGGGACATCTGGGGCCAACGTCCTGACTTTC. Its translation is CASSQGTSGANVLTF.

The chain uses TRBV18 and TRBJ2-7, with 8 positions matching TRBD2. Losses at the gene ends were 5 bases for V and 3 bases for J; bases not matched to a gene: 6. Germline CDR1 KGHSH, CDR2 LQKENI. This CDR3 is 14 amino acids long. The CDR3 DNA is TGTGCCAGCTCATCGGGAGCGGGAGACTACGAGCAGTACTTC. It codes for CASSSGAGDYEQYF.

This clone has only a few counts. The genes are TRBV5-6 and TRBJ1-1; unclear D gene. Germline V CDR1 and CDR2: SGHDT, YYEEEE. This CDR3 has 11 amino acids. V dropped 2 bases and J dropped 8 bases, with 7 bases sitting between them. The CDR3 protein is CASSFSSEAFF. The CDR3 DNA reads TGTGCCAGCAGCTTCTCCTCCGAAGCTTTCTTT.

This chain links TRBV5-6 with TRBJ2-3; a weak D match, TRBD2 (5 bases). Germline values: CDR1 SGHDT, CDR2 YYEEEE. The CDR3 extends over 13 amino acids. V was clipped by 1 base and J by 9 bases, with 12 bases between them. CDR3 protein: CASSLPERGTQYF. The CDR3 coding sequence is TGTGCCAGCAGCTTGCCAGAGCGAGGGACGCAGTATTTT. The full variable domain, its missing parts supplied by reference TRBV5-6 and TRBJ2-3, is DAGVTQSPTHLIKTRGQQVTLRCSPKSGHDTVSWYQQALGQGPQFIFQYYEEEERQRGNFPDRFSGHQFPNYSSELNVNALLLGDSALYLCASSLPERGTQYFGPGTRLTVL.

With respect to this clone: At one of its ends the junction is not consistent with the germline gene, which may arise from a read error. The chain has TRBV7-9 and TRBJ2-1; 8 bases match TRBD2. CDR3 length: 15 residues. Germline-derived CDR1 and CDR2 are SEHNR and FQNEAQ (reference sequence). CDR3 amino acids: CASTLILAEDNEQFF. The DNA of the CDR3 is TGTGCCAGCACCTTAATACTAGCGGAGGACAATGAGCAGTTCTTC.

The table lists this clone with a few counts. The chain joins TRBV7-9 to TRBJ2-5; possible D gene TRBD1, 7 bases. Germline loops: CDR1 SEHNR, CDR2 FQNEAQ (reference sequence). The CDR3 contains 14 residues. Trimming stripped 3 bases from V and 4 bases from J, with 12 bases between. This chain's CDR3 is CASSLEGAGETQYF. The CDR3 DNA follows: TGTGCCAGCAGCTTGGAGGGGGCCGGAGAGACCCAGTACTTC.

The chain couples TRBV29-1 to TRBJ2-7, with D maybe TRBD1 (6 bases). V was cut by 5 bases and J by 2 bases, with 19 bases left in between. The germline V gene has CDR1 SQVTM and CDR2 ANQGSEA. This CDR3 contains 15 residues. CDR3 loop: CSVKQHGQKAYEQYF. For the CDR3, the DNA is TGCAGCGTTAAGCAGCACGGACAGAAAGCCTACGAGCAGTACTTC.

This clone was counted only a few times. V is TRBV30 and J is TRBJ1-5; 9 positions match TRBD1. The CDR3 has 15 amino acids. The trim removed 0 bases at V and 5 bases at J, leaving 5 bases unmatched. Germline loops: CDR1 GTSNPN, CDR2 SVGIG (reference sequence). CDR3 sequence (DNA): TGTGCCTGGAGTGTTGGGACAGGGCATTATCAGCCCCAGCATTTT. It is translated as CAWSVGTGHYQPQHF.

The chain combines TRBV29-1 with TRBJ1-5; 7 bases line up with TRBD1. The V segment lost 5 bases and the J segment 4 bases; nucleotides outside the gene matches: 5. The CDR3 covers 13 residues. Germline V gene data show CDR1 as SQVTM and CDR2 as ANQGSEA. Here the CDR3 DNA reads TGCAGCGTTTCGGGACAGCCGAATCAGCCCCAGCATTTT. It is translated as CSVSGQPNQPQHF. The whole variable domain, remainder taken from reference TRBV29-1 and TRBJ1-5, is SAVISQKPSRDICQRGTSLTIQCQVDSQVTMMFWYRQQPGQSLTLIATANQGSEATYESGFVIDKFPISRPNLTFSTLTVSNMSPEDSSIYLCSVSGQPNQPQHFGDGTRLSIL.

The count of this clone is one. The rearrangement links TRBV7-3 to TRBJ2-3; 12 nucleotides align to TRBD2. Germline lookup yields CDR1 SGHTA and CDR2 FQGTGA. This CDR3 comprises 15 residues. V shed 5 bases, J shed 5 bases, and the junction held 5 bases outside the gene matches. The CDR3 DNA follows: TGTGCCAGCAGCCGGCGACTAGCGGGAGAAGATACGCAGTATTTT. As protein: CASSRRLAGEDTQYF.

The sample holds a few counts of this clone. This chain connects TRBV5-1 to TRBJ2-1; 10 bases agree with TRBD2. The length of the CDR3 is 15 residues. V was pared by 2 bases and J by 4 bases, with 3 bases of the junction left unmatched. Per germline, CDR1 SGHRS and CDR2 YFSETQ. CDR3 amino acids: CASSLLAGLYNEQFF. CDR3 coding DNA: TGCGCCAGCAGCTTACTAGCGGGGTTATACAATGAGCAGTTCTTC.

V and J are TRBV10-3 and TRBJ2-7; 9 bases are shared with TRBD2. CDR1 and CDR2 from the germline V gene are ENHRY and SYGVKD. The CDR3 contains 13 residues. With 8 bases clipped from V and 1 base from J, the junction kept 3 bases outside the gene matches. The CDR3 protein is CAIEAGGSYEQYF. DNA of the CDR3: TGTGCCATCGAGGCGGGAGGGTCCTACGAGCAGTACTTC.

This rearrangement joins TRBV29-1 to TRBJ2-1; TRBD1 aligns across 12 bases. J lost 14 bases, V lost 7 bases, and 12 bases had no gene match. Looked up from germline, CDR1 is SQVTM and CDR2 is ANQGSEA. This CDR3 contains 13 residues. The CDR3 protein is CSAGQGAQGIKFF. CDR3 DNA: TGCAGCGCGGGACAGGGGGCGCAGGGTATTAAGTTCTTC.

The chain recombines TRBV6-6 with TRBJ2-3, with D possibly matching TRBD2 (6 bases). The CDR3 totals 14 residues. CDR1 and CDR2 from the germline V gene are MNHNY and SVGAGI (reference sequence). Trimming removed 6 bases from V and 0 bases from J, with 10 bases in between. The chain's CDR3 is CASRSSVSTDTQYF. CDR3 coding DNA: TGTGCCAGCAGGTCTAGCGTTAGCACAGATACGCAGTATTTT.

The chain employs TRBV28 and TRBJ1-5; D gene uncertain. This CDR3 region has 16 residues. Trimming left V 5 bases short and J 0 bases short, with 14 bases between. From germline, CDR1 is MDHEN and CDR2 SYDVKM. CDR3 DNA: TGTGCCAGCAGTCCCCGCGACTGGTATAGCAATCAGCCCCAGCATTTT. The encoded protein is CASSPRDWYSNQPQHF. Full variable domain (outside the CDR3, taken from reference TRBV28 and TRBJ1-5): DVKVTQSSRYLVKRTGEKVFLECVQDMDHENMFWYRQDPGLGLRLIYFSYDVKMKEKGDIPEGYSVSREKKERFSLILESASTNQTSMYLCASSPRDWYSNQPQHFGDGTRLSIL.

In the case of this clone: The sample contains more than one DNA sequence encoding this CDR3. V gene TRBV20-1 combines with J gene TRBJ2-5; no clear D gene. The CDR3 is 11 amino acids. Germline V gene data show CDR1 as DFQATT and CDR2 as SNEGSKA (reference sequence). The V end lost 1 base, the J end lost 4 bases, and 4 bases lay between the germline ends. The CDR3 sequence is CSARGGETQYF. For the CDR3, the DNA is TGCAGTGCTAGAGGCGGAGAGACCCAGTACTTC.

The chain employs TRBV19 and TRBJ2-5; D is perhaps TRBD1 (5 bases). Germline values: CDR1 LNHDA, CDR2 SQIVND (reference sequence). This CDR3 spans 15 amino acids. Trimming shortened V by 6 bases and J by 1 base, and 15 bases separated the two germline ends. CDR3 coding DNA: TGTGCCAGTAGCCTTCAACAGGAGCCCCAAGAGACCCAGTACTTC. Translated: CASSLQQEPQETQYF.

The chain uses TRBV7-8 and TRBJ1-5; TRBD1 might be the D (5 bases). The CDR3 loop spans 16 amino acids. CDR1 and CDR2 (germline): SGHVS, FQNEAQ. Trimming took 5 bases from V and 3 from J, leaving 17 bases between them. The CDR3 region is CASSPRRDWNNQPQHF. DNA for the CDR3: TGTGCCAGCAGCCCACGGCGGGACTGGAACAATCAGCCCCAGCATTTT.

This clone turned up a few times. The gene calls are TRBV7-2 and TRBJ2-7; 7 positions agree with TRBD1. The CDR3 extends over 14 amino acids. Germline-derived CDR1 and CDR2 are SGHTA and FQGNSA. The J segment lost 2 bases and the V segment lost 5 bases, leaving 6 bases of the junction unmatched. CDR3 amino acids: CASSLHRGPYEQYF. DNA for the CDR3: TGTGCCAGCAGCCTCCACAGGGGCCCCTACGAGCAGTACTTC.

The chain employs TRBV28 and TRBJ1-4; D may be TRBD1 (5 bases). The CDR3 length is 13 residues. CDR1 is MDHEN, CDR2 SYDVKM, per germline. The V end was cut by 3 bases, the J end by 8 bases, with 10 bases between. This chain's CDR3 is CASSFQGSEKLFF. The DNA of the CDR3 is TGTGCCAGCAGTTTCCAGGGATCCGAAAAACTGTTTTTT. Combining the CDR3 with reference TRBV28 and TRBJ1-4 gives the whole variable domain DVKVTQSSRYLVKRTGEKVFLECVQDMDHENMFWYRQDPGLGLRLIYFSYDVKMKEKGDIPEGYSVSREKKERFSLILESASTNQTSMYLCASSFQGSEKLFFGSGTQLSVL.

The table lists this clone with a few counts. The chain has TRBV28 and TRBJ1-5, with a tentative D call TRBD1 (6 bases). The V end lost 6 bases, the J end lost 5 bases, and 14 bases lay between the germline ends. The CDR3 is 14 amino acids. CDR1 is MDHEN, CDR2 SYDVKM, per germline. The CDR3 is CASSEGQNDQPQHF. CDR3 nucleotides: TGTGCCAGCAGCGAAGGACAGAATGATCAGCCCCAGCATTTT.

This clone was detected a few times. Within the sample, other DNA sequences also encode this same CDR3. The DNA of the CDR3 is TGTGCCAGCAGTGGACTAGCGGGCTACAATGAGCAGTTCTTC. Translated: CASSGLAGYNEQFF. The J gene is TRBJ2-1, the V gene TRBV2, with 10 bases lining up with TRBD2. The CDR3 has 14 amino acids. Unmatched junction bases numbered 0, after V lost 4 bases and J lost 3 bases. Germline V gene sequence: CDR1 SNHLY, CDR2 FYNNEI. Based on the CDR3 plus reference TRBV2 and TRBJ2-1, the full variable domain is EPEVTQTPSHQVTQMGQEVILRCVPISNHLYFYWYRQILGQKVEFLVSFYNNEISEKSEIFDDQFSVERPDGSNFTLKIRSTKLEDSAMYFCASSGLAGYNEQFFGPGTRLTVL.

The chain couples TRBV4-1 to TRBJ1-1; TRBD1 agrees at 10 bases. Germline CDR1 reads MGHRA; CDR2 reads YSYEKL. V gave up 7 bases and J gave up 6 bases; unmatched junction bases: 8. This CDR3 contains 14 residues. The DNA of the CDR3 is TGCGCCAGCAACTCTGGGGACAGGGGTCCTGAAGCTTTCTTT. It yields the protein CASNSGDRGPEAFF.

This clone was seen a few times. The chain joins TRBV29-1 to TRBJ2-5; tentative D call: TRBD2 (5 bases). This CDR3 has 15 residues. The germline V and J ends were trimmed by 4 bases and 1 base, with 16 bases remaining between them. The V gene's germline CDR1 is SQVTM and CDR2 ANQGSEA. Written as DNA, the CDR3 is TGCAGCGTTGCCTTGCGTCTAGCAGTCCAAGAGACCCAGTACTTC. Its translation is CSVALRLAVQETQYF.

This clone was seen more than once but under ten times. The rearrangement uses TRBV4-1 and TRBJ1-2; D unresolved. V lost 1 base and J 0 bases, leaving 6 bases between the germline ends. Per the germline V gene, CDR1 is MGHRA and CDR2 is YSYEKL. The CDR3 loop spans 14 amino acids. The CDR3 here is CASSQGPTNYGYTF. CDR3 in DNA: TGCGCCAGCAGCCAAGGGCCCACTAACTATGGCTACACCTTC.